The sequence of this T cell receptor (beta chain) was determined in a study of CD8+CD57+ T cells in acquired aplastic anemia listed by TCRdb under 2018. Describing the broader study: On average, sorted CD4+ and CD8+ cells yielded 3.2 ug of extracted DNA, with a range of 0.2 to 27.4 ug. Mean read counts for healthy donor samples were about 10 million for CD4+ cells and roughly 12 million for CD8+ cells.

Genomic DNA served as template for TCR beta VDJ combination and CDR3 sequence profiling. An Illumina HiSeq 2000 was the platform used for TCR repertoire sequencing. On the study's bioinformatics: TRBV/TRBJ rearrangement plots, CDR3 size and DJ length profiles, and Simpson's diversity index were used to evaluate the repertoires. The most abundant DNA sequence in the deep sequencing data was taken as the immunodominant clone. CDR3 amino acid sequences were checked for sharing between subjects and were compared against published repertoires and the VDJdb database. Clones were called with MiXCR by TCRdb after fastp trimmed the public reads at Q25, and only in-frame beta chains were retained. CDR3 protein sequences are deduplicated, and each keeps its most common genes and DNA. Here the V and J calls rest on TCRdb's processing, not on the authors' analysis. The sample profile shows 200,000 to 250,000 distinct CDR3 sequences; about 37% of them were found once. The ten largest clones capture 0.95% to 1.2% of the sample.

TCR repertoires of sorted CD4+ and CD8+ blood T cells from severe aplastic anemia patients and healthy subjects were deep-sequenced in the study. Ficoll-Paque density gradient centrifugation was used to isolate peripheral blood mononuclear cells. Before DNA extraction, CD4+ and CD8+ T cells were sorted with FACS or magnetic beads. To note about this clonotype: The antigen it recognizes is unknown. Per-base qualities were not stored, and no clone one base away is much larger.

V loses 1 base of germline sequence and J loses 2 bases, and the interval between the two ends is 9 bases. According to the germline V gene, CDR1 reads SGHTA and CDR2 reads FQGNSA. The CDR3 holds 14 amino acids from the cysteine to the phenylalanine. Only the CDR3 DNA stays, 42 bases, in frame from base 1. The paper as a whole reports these results and caveats: Twenty-nine CD8+ CDR3 sequences were found in both patients and controls but appeared to be highly expressed in patients and within the immunodominant clones of the patients. No significant difference in CD8+ Simpson's diversity was found between patients and healthy controls (P=0.060).

The V and J genes are TRBV7-2 and TRBJ2-7; TRBD1 is a weak D gene call, 5 bases matching. This sequence originates from a human donor in good health, serving as a control. The sequencing input was sorted CD4+, CD8+, or CD8+CD57+ T cells (not recorded which) from PBMCs. Read as DNA, the sequence is TGTGCCAGCAGCTTAGGGAGCAGGGCCTACGAGCAGTACTTC. This translates into CASSLGSRAYEQYF.